This T cell receptor (beta chain) came from a study of long-term antiretroviral therapy in people with HIV. Per germline, CDR1 MGHRA and CDR2 YSYEKL. The CDR3 loop spans 14 amino acids. The germline V and J ends were trimmed by 2 bases and 7 bases, with 14 bases remaining between them. At survey level, the immunoSEQ assay was run in its v3.0 version. Data came from immunoSEQ multiplex PCR; TCRdb stores just in-frame clones and leaves some out. The table includes about 17,000 clones, about four fifths detected once. This specimen consisted of unsorted PBMCs, obtained at the start of antiretroviral therapy. The receptor was isolated from a young man with HIV. The rearrangement joins TRBV4-1 to TRBJ2-5; a possible D gene is TRBD1 (5 bases). This CDR3 reads CASSQLGPRGTQYF. As DNA, the CDR3 is TGCGCCAGCAGCCAACTTGGCCCTAGGGGGACCCAGTACTTC.